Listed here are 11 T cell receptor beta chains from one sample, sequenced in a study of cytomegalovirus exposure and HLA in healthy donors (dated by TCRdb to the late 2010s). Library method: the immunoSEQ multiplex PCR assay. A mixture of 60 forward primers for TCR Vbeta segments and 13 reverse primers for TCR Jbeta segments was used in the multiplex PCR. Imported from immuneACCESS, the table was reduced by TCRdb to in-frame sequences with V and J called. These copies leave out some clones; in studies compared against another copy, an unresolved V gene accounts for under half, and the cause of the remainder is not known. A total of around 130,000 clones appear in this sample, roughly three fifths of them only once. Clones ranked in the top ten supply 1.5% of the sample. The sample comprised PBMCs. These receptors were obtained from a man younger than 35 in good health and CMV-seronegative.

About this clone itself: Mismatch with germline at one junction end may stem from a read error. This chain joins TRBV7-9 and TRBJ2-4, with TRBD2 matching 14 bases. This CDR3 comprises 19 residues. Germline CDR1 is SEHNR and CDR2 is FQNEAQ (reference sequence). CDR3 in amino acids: CSSSSNRGLAGVGRNIQYF. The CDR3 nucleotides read TGTTCCAGCAGCTCGAACCGGGGACTAGCGGGAGTTGGTCGAAACATTCAGTACTTC.

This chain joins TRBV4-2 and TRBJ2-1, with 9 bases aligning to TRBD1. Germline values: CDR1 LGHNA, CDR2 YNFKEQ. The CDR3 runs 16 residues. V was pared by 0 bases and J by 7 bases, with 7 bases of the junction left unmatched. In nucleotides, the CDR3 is TGTGCCAGCAGCCAAGAGGTACAGGGGGCGCGAAATGAGCAGTTCTTC. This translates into CASSQEVQGARNEQFF.

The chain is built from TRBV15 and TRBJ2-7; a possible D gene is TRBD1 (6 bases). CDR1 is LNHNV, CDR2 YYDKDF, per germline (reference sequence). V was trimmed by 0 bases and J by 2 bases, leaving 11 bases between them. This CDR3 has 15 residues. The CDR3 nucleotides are TGTGCCACCAGCAGAGATATGGGGGCCACCTACGAGCAGTACTTC. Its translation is CATSRDMGATYEQYF.

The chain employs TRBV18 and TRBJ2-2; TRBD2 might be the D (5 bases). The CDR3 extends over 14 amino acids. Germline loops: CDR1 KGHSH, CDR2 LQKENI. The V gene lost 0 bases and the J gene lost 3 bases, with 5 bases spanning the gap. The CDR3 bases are TGTGCCAGCTCACCACCAGCGGACACCGGGGAGCTGTTTTTT. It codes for CASSPPADTGELFF.

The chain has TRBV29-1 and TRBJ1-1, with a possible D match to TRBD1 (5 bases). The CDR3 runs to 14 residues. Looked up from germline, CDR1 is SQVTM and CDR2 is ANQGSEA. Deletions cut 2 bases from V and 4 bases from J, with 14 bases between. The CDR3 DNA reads TGCAGCGTTGAAAGGGCCAGGGCCCCCACTGAAGCTTTCTTT. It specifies CSVERARAPTEAFF. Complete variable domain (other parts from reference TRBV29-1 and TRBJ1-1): SAVISQKPSRDICQRGTSLTIQCQVDSQVTMMFWYRQQPGQSLTLIATANQGSEATYESGFVIDKFPISRPNLTFSTLTVSNMSPEDSSIYLCSVERARAPTEAFFGQGTRLTVV.

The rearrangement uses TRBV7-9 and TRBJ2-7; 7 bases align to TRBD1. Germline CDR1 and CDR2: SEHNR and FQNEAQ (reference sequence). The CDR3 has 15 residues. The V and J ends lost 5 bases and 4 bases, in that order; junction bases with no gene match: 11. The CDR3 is CASSNGVRGRYEQYF. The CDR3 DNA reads TGTGCCAGCAGCAACGGGGTGAGGGGGCGGTACGAGCAGTACTTC. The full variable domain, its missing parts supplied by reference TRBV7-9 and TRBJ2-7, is DTGVSQNPRHKITKRGQNVTFRCDPISEHNRLYWYRQTLGQGPEFLTYFQNEAQLEKSRLLSDRFSAERPKGSFSTLEIQRTEQGDSAMYLCASSNGVRGRYEQYFGPGTRLTVT.

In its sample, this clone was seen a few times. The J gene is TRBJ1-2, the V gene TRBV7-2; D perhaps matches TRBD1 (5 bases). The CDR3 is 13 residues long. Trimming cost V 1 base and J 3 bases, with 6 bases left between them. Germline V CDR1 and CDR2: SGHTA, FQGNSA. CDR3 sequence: CASSLDRYYGYTF. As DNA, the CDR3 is TGTGCCAGCAGCTTAGACAGGTACTATGGCTACACCTTC.

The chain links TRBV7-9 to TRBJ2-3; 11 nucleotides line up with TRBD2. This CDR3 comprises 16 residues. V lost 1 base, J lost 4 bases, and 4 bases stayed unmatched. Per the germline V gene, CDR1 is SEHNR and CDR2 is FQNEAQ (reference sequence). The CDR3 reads CASSLGLAGGADTQYF. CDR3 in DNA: TGTGCCAGCAGCTTAGGTCTAGCGGGGGGCGCAGATACGCAGTATTTT. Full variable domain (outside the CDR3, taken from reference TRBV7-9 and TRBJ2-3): DTGVSQNPRHKITKRGQNVTFRCDPISEHNRLYWYRQTLGQGPEFLTYFQNEAQLEKSRLLSDRFSAERPKGSFSTLEIQRTEQGDSAMYLCASSLGLAGGADTQYFGPGTRLTVL.

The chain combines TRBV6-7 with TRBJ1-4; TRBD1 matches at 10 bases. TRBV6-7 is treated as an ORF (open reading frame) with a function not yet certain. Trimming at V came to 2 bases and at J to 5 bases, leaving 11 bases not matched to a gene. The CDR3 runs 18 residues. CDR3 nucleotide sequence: TGTGCCAGCAGTTACATAAAAGACAGGGGGCCTTTGAATGAAAAACTGTTTTTT. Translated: CASSYIKDRGPLNEKLFF.

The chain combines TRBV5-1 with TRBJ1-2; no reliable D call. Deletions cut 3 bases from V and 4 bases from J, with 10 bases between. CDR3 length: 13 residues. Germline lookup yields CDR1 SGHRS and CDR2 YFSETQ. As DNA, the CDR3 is TGCGCCAGCAGCTCGTCTTCCCCCTATGGCTACACCTTC. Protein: CASSSSSPYGYTF.

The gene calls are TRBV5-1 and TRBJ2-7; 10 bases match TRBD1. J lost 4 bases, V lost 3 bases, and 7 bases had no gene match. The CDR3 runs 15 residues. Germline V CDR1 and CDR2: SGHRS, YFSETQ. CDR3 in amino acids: CASSSRGTGVYEQYF. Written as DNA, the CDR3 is TGCGCCAGCAGCTCTAGAGGGACAGGGGTTTACGAGCAGTACTTC.